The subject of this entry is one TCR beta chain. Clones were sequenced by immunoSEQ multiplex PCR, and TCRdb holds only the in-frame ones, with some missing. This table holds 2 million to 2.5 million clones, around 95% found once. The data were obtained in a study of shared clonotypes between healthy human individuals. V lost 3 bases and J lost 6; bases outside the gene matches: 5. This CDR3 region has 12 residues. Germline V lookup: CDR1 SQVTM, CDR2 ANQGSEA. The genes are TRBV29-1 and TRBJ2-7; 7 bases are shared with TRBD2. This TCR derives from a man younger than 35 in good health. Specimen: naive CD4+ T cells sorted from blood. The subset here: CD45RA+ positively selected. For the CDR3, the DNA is TGCAGCGTTGACGCTGGACTAGTCGAGCAGTACTTC. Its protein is CSVDAGLVEQYF.